These T cell receptor beta chains were read from a single sample in a study of blood T cell repertoires in COVID-19. Produced via immunoSEQ multiplex PCR; TCRdb's table is partial and in-frame only. The data show about 230,000 clones, 65% to 90% seen once. Sequenced input: peripheral blood. The receptors derive from a man aged 50-60 years with COVID-19, enrolled during active disease. Both conserved end residues are part of each CDR3. A D gene is named only where the DNA matches it firmly. Only some rows state a clone size, as once, few, many or a class for expanded clones.

V: TRBV12-5; D: .; size: .; length: 13; J: TRBJ2-3; CDR3: CASCGEYTDTQYF; DNA: TGTGCTAGTTGCGGAGAATACACAGATACGCAGTATTTT
V: TRBV7-8; D: .; size: .; length: 16; J: TRBJ2-7; CDR3: CASSLSFRRGSYEQYF; DNA: TGTGCCAGCAGCTTAAGTTTTCGTAGGGGCTCCTACGAGCAGTACTTC
V: TRBV7-9; D: .; size: .; length: 16; J: TRBJ1-1; CDR3: CASSLGFGPGDTEAFF; DNA: TGTGCCAGCAGCTTGGGGTTTGGGCCCGGGGACACTGAAGCTTTCTTT
V: TRBV5-4; D: .; size: few; length: 15; J: TRBJ1-1; CDR3: CASSLENLGAGEAFF; DNA: TGTGCCAGCAGCTTGGAGAATTTGGGGGCAGGTGAAGCTTTCTTT
V: TRBV4-2; D: .; size: .; length: 17; J: TRBJ1-5; CDR3: CASSQDLGRGGFQPQHF; DNA: TGTGCCAGCAGCCAAGATCTTGGCAGGGGTGGTTTTCAGCCCCAGCATTTT
V: TRBV19; D: .; size: .; length: 12; J: TRBJ1-1; CDR3: CASSDLWEEAFF; DNA: TGTGCCAGTAGTGACCTTTGGGAGGAAGCTTTCTTT
V: TRBV19; D: .; size: .; length: 15; J: TRBJ1-5; CDR3: CASANPGVVNQPQHF; DNA: TGTGCCAGCGCGAATCCAGGGGTTGTGAATCAGCCCCAGCATTTT
V: TRBV28; D: .; size: .; length: 14; J: TRBJ1-5; CDR3: CASSPRDRWQPQHF; DNA: TGTGCCAGCAGCCCCAGGGATCGTTGGCAGCCCCAGCATTTT
V: TRBV5-6; D: TRBD2; size: .; length: 16; J: TRBJ2-1; CDR3: CASSPTSGGFYNEQFF; DNA: TGTGCCAGCAGCCCGACTAGCGGGGGGTTTTACAATGAGCAGTTCTTC
V: TRBV6-2/TRBV6-3; D: .; size: .; length: 14; J: TRBJ1-1; CDR3: CASSYLRQNTEAFF; DNA: TGTGCCAGCAGTTACCTCAGACAGAACACTGAAGCTTTCTTT
V: TRBV2; D: .; size: .; length: 16; J: TRBJ1-4; CDR3: CASSRLRDQSNEKLFF; DNA: TGTGCCAGCAGTAGACTACGGGATCAGAGTAATGAAAAACTGTTTTTT